This is a list of T cell receptor beta chains from one sample in a study of T-cell memory formation after mild COVID-19. TCRdb fed the 5' RACE reads into MiXCR, producing one record per CDR3 protein. The table has some 210,000 distinct CDR3 sequences, approximately 20% seen once. Sequencing input: PBMCs or a T cell subset sorted from them (not recorded which). Receptors originate from an adult woman who had mild COVID-19 (a few samples of this study predate the infection). Cell type and time point are not known. Both conserved end residues are part of each CDR3. Each record gives: J gene, clone size, D gene, V gene, CDR3 DNA, CDR3 protein. D genes are given only for firm matches. Clone size appears in some rows only: once, few, many, or a class for an expanded clone.

TRBJ2-7 . . TRBV12-3/TRBV12-4 TGTGCCAGCAGCTGGAGGGCGTACGAGCAGTACTTC CASSWRAYEQYF
TRBJ2-5 . TRBD1 TRBV24-1 TGTGCCACCAGTGACACGGACAGGTATCTTCAGGAGACCCAGTACTTC CATSDTDRYLQETQYF
TRBJ1-1 few . TRBV5-4 TGTGCCAGCAGCTTGAAATCCAGCATGAACACTGAAGCTTTCTTT CASSLKSSMNTEAFF
TRBJ1-1 few . TRBV18 TGTGCCAGCTCAACCGGGCCATTGGCTGAAGCTTTCTTT CASSTGPLAEAFF
TRBJ2-3 few TRBD2 TRBV7-9 TGTGCCAGCAGCTCCCAAGCGGGGAAGGCAGATACGCAGTATTTT CASSSQAGKADTQYF
TRBJ2-7 few TRBD1 TRBV5-1 TGCGCCAGCAGCAACGGACAGGGAAGGTCCCACGAGCAGTACTTC CASSNGQGRSHEQYF
TRBJ2-5 few . TRBV5-5 TGTGCCAGCAGCTGGACACTCCAAGACCCGCCGGCGACCCAGTACTTC CASSWTLQDPPATQYF
TRBJ1-1 few TRBD1 TRBV29-1 TGCAGCGTGGGACAGGGTCGGACTGAAGCTTTCTTT CSVGQGRTEAFF
TRBJ1-3 few . TRBV7-8 TGTGCCAGCAGCTTAGCCCGGGACCCTTTTTACACCATATATTTT CASSLARDPFYTIYF
TRBJ1-4 . . TRBV7-6 TGTGCCAGCAGCTTAGGACAGGCGGCTAATGAAAAACTGTTTTTT CASSLGQAANEKLFF
TRBJ2-2 few TRBD2 TRBV7-3 TGTGCCAGCAGCTTAAGCGGGAGTAAGAACACCGGGGAGCTGTTTTTT CASSLSGSKNTGELFF
TRBJ2-5 . . TRBV12-3/TRBV12-4 TGTGCCAGCAGTTTAGGAGACAGGAAAGAGACCCAGTACTTC CASSLGDRKETQYF
TRBJ2-7 many TRBD1 TRBV15 TGTGCCACCAGCAGAGGCCGGGACAGTTACGAGCAGTACTTC CATSRGRDSYEQYF
TRBJ2-3 . . TRBV28 TGTGCCAGTCCTGCCGGGACGGACGATCGAGCAGATACGCAGTATTTT CASPAGTDDRADTQYF
TRBJ1-2 few TRBD1 TRBV12-3/TRBV12-4 TGTGCCAGCAGTTCGACAGGGGGCTGGGGCTACACCTTC CASSSTGGWGYTF
TRBJ2-7 few . TRBV3-1 TGTGCCAGCAGCCAAACCCAGCGACACTCCTACGAGCAGTACTTC CASSQTQRHSYEQYF
TRBJ1-1 few . TRBV6-5 TGTGCCAGCAGTTACTCTGGGGTAGGAAGGACTGAAGCTTTCTTT CASSYSGVGRTEAFF
TRBJ1-1 . TRBD1 TRBV3-1 TGTGCCAGCAGCCATCGTGGACAGGCCCGAACTGAAGCTTTCTTT CASSHRGQARTEAFF
TRBJ2-3 many . TRBV24-1 TGTGCCACCAGTGTCCCGGGGGTGGGGACAGATACGCAGTATTTT CATSVPGVGTDTQYF
TRBJ1-1 few . TRBV27 TGTGCCAGCAGTTTACTACGGACAGCTGAAGCTTTCTTT CASSLLRTAEAFF
TRBJ1-5 few TRBD1 TRBV4-1 TGCGCCAGCAGCCAAGAGGACAGGGGTTTTCAGCCCCAGCATTTT CASSQEDRGFQPQHF
TRBJ1-5 few . TRBV6-5 TGTGCCAGCAGTTACTCCCCGATGGAGGGAGATGGGAATCAGCCCCAGCATTTT CASSYSPMEGDGNQPQHF
TRBJ1-1 . TRBD1 TRBV5-6 TGTGCCAGCAGCCCCACTAAGGACAGGAGGAACACTGAAGCTTTCTTT CASSPTKDRRNTEAFF
TRBJ2-2 . . TRBV5-1 TGCGCCAGCAGCAGGACAGGGAGGGAAACCGGGGAGCTGTTTTTT CASSRTGRETGELFF
TRBJ2-6 few . TRBV6-2/TRBV6-3 TGTGCCAGCAGTGCGCTGCAGGGTTCCTGGGGGGCCAACGTCCTGACTTTC CASSALQGSWGANVLTF
TRBJ2-2 . . TRBV5-4 TGTGCCAGCAGCTCTAGGGACGGGGCGTGGGGGGAGCTGTTTTTT CASSSRDGAWGELFF
TRBJ1-1 . TRBD1 TRBV29-1 TGCAGCGTCCGGGTCGGGACAGTCTGGAGGACTGAAGCTTTCTTT CSVRVGTVWRTEAFF
TRBJ1-3 few . TRBV10-2 TGCGCCAGCAGTGGTGTGGGGAGCTCTGGAAACACCATATATTTT CASSGVGSSGNTIYF
TRBJ2-7 few TRBD2 TRBV3-1 TGTGCCAGCAGCCACGGGACTAGCGGGAGGGAGCAGTACTTC CASSHGTSGREQYF
TRBJ2-1 . . TRBV6-5 TGTGCCAGCAGTTACTCCAACTACAATGAGCAGTTCTTC CASSYSNYNEQFF
TRBJ1-1 . TRBD1 TRBV29-1 TGCAGCGTCGATGGACAGGGCAGACTTGAAGCTTTCTTT CSVDGQGRLEAFF
TRBJ2-1 few . TRBV5-1 TGCGCCAGCGCCCCGGGACGCAGGGGGGATGAGCAGTTCTTC CASAPGRRGDEQFF
TRBJ2-2 . . TRBV6-6 TGTGCCAGCAGTTACCAGTGGTCGAACACCGGGGAGCTGTTTTTT CASSYQWSNTGELFF
TRBJ2-2 few . TRBV14 TGTGCCAGCAGCCAAGATAGTTGGACCGCGAACACCGGGGAGCTGTTTTTT CASSQDSWTANTGELFF
TRBJ2-7 few TRBD2 TRBV10-3 TGTGCCATCAGTGATCGCGATCTCTTTAGCGGGGCCAGCTACGAGCAGTACTTC CAISDRDLFSGASYEQYF
TRBJ2-1 few . TRBV18 TGTGCCAGCTCACCCTCAGGGGGGAACAATGAGCAGTTCTTC CASSPSGGNNEQFF
TRBJ1-1 few . TRBV6-2/TRBV6-3 TGTGCCAGCAGTTACCCAGGGTACACTGAAGCTTTCTTT CASSYPGYTEAFF
TRBJ2-4 few . TRBV18 TGTGCCAGCTCACCATGGGAGGACCCCACCGCCAAAAACATTCAGTACTTC CASSPWEDPTAKNIQYF
TRBJ2-1 . . TRBV7-7 TGTGCCAGCAGCTCCCTGGAAAATAATGAGCAGTTCTTC CASSSLENNEQFF
TRBJ1-4 . . TRBV2 TGTGCCAGCAGTGCTGGTTCAACTAATGAAAAACTGTTTTTT CASSAGSTNEKLFF
TRBJ1-1 . . TRBV4-2 TGTGCCAGCAGCCCAGGTCACGGGAACACTGAAGCTTTCTTT CASSPGHGNTEAFF
TRBJ2-1 few . TRBV2 TGTGCCAGCAGACGAGCGGACTTCCTCAATGAGCAGTTCTTC CASRRADFLNEQFF
TRBJ1-1 . TRBD1 TRBV7-6 TGTGCCAGCAGCTTAAACCGGGACAGGGGGGTGAACACTGAAGCTTTCTTT CASSLNRDRGVNTEAFF
TRBJ2-2 few . TRBV7-2 TGTGCCAGCAGCTTAGATGGGACAATGAACACCGGGGAGCTGTTTTTT CASSLDGTMNTGELFF
TRBJ1-3 few TRBD1 TRBV5-5 TGTGCCAGCAGCTTGGGGACAGGGGGCTCTGGAAACACCATATATTTT CASSLGTGGSGNTIYF
TRBJ1-4 . . TRBV12-3/TRBV12-4 TGTGCCAGCAGTGTTGGATCGGGGCCTAATGAAAAACTGTTTTTT CASSVGSGPNEKLFF
TRBJ2-3 . . TRBV5-5 TGTGCCAGCAGCTTAGAGGTATCAGGGGGCACAGATACGCAGTATTTT CASSLEVSGGTDTQYF
TRBJ2-2 . TRBD2 TRBV5-6 TGTGCCAGCAGCTTACTAGCGGGAGTGTCCGGGGAGCTGTTTTTT CASSLLAGVSGELFF
TRBJ2-3 . . TRBV7-6 TGTGCCAGCAAGGGACTCGGACAGCTCACAGATACGCAGTATTTT CASKGLGQLTDTQYF
TRBJ2-5 many . TRBV27 TGTGCCAGCAGTTCACCAGGGAAGACCCAGTACTTC CASSSPGKTQYF
TRBJ2-7 many TRBD2 TRBV3-1 TGTGCCAGCGGCACGTGGTCTAGCGGGTACTACGAGCAGTACTTC CASGTWSSGYYEQYF
TRBJ2-1 . TRBD2 TRBV7-8 TGTGCCAGCAGCTACCTAGCGGGAGGGATTCAGGGTGAGCAGTTCTTC CASSYLAGGIQGEQFF
TRBJ2-6 . TRBD1 TRBV5-1 TGCGCCAGCAGGGGACAGGGGGCGTCTGGGGCCAACGTCCTGACTTTC CASRGQGASGANVLTF
TRBJ1-1 many . TRBV12-3/TRBV12-4 TGTGCCAGCAGTTCCAAACAGGGTGGGTTGGATGAAGCTTTCTTT CASSSKQGGLDEAFF